This T cell receptor (beta chain) was retrieved from a study of T cells in Graves' hyperthyroidism and ophthalmopathy. The investigators amplified TCR beta CDR3 regions from RNA transcripts. TCR CDR3 regions were first amplified by RT-PCR with HTBI primers. TCRdb used MiXCR to reprocess the multiplex PCR reads, holding one entry per CDR3 protein. The sample lists over 500,000 distinct CDR3 sequences; about 16% were seen once. This clonotype showed up just a few times. The CDR3 is made up of 14 amino acids. Trimming took 4 bases from V and 5 from J, leaving 13 bases between them. Germline V gene data show CDR1 as KGHDR and CDR2 as SFDVKD.

This receptor was obtained from a woman under 40 with Graves' ophthalmopathy. The rearrangement uses TRBV24-1 and TRBJ1-1; D is possibly TRBD1 (5 bases). Sequencing input: blood. The CDR3 is CATSEGEGWTEAFF. DNA of the CDR3: TGTGCCACCAGTGAAGGGGAGGGGTGGACTGAAGCTTTCTTT.